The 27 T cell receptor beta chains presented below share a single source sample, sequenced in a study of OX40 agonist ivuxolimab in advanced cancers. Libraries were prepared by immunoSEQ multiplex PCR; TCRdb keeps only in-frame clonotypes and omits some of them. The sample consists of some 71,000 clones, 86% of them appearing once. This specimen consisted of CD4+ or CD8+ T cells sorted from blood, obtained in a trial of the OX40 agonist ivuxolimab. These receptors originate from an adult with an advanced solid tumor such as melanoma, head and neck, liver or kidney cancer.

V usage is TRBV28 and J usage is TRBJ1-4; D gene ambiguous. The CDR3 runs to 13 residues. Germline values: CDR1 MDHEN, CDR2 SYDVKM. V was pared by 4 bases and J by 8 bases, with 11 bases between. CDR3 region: CASSSTSREKLFF. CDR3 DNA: TGTGCCAGCAGTTCTACCTCTCGGGAAAAACTGTTTTTT.

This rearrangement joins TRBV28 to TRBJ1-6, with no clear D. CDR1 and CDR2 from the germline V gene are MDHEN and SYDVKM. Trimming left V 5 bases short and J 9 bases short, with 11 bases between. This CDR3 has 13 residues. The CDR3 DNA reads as TGTGCCAGCAGTCCAACGCGAAGTTCACCCCTCCACTTT. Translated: CASSPTRSSPLHF.

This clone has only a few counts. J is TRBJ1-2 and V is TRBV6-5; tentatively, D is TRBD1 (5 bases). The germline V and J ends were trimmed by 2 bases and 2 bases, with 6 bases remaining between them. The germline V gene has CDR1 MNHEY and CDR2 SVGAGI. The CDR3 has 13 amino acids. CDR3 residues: CASSYDRNYGYTF. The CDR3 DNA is TGTGCCAGCAGTTACGACAGAAACTATGGCTACACCTTC.

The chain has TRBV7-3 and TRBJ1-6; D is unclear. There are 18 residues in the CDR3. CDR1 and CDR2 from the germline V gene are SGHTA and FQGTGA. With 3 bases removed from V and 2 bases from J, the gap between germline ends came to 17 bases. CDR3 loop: CASSFFSREATYNSPLHF. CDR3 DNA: TGTGCCAGCAGCTTTTTTTCTAGAGAGGCTACCTATAATTCACCCCTCCACTTT.

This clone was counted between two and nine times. The CDR3 region has the DNA TGTGCCAGCAGTTTATTCTCGGCCAGGAGTAACTATGGCTACACCTTC. Amino acid sequence: CASSLFSARSNYGYTF. This chain links TRBV28 with TRBJ1-2; D call uncertain. The germline gives CDR1 MDHEN, CDR2 SYDVKM. V was cut by 1 base and J by 1 base, with 13 bases left in between. The CDR3 loop spans 16 amino acids.

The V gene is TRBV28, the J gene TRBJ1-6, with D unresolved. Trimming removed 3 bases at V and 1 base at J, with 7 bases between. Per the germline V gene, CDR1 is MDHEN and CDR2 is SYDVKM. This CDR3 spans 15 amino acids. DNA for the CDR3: TGTGCCAGCAGTTTTTTGAGTTCCTATAATTCACCCCTCCACTTT. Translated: CASSFLSSYNSPLHF.

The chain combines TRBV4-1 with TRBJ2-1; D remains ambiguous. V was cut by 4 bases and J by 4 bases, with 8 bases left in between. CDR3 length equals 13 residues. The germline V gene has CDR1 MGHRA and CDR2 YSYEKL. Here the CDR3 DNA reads TGCGCCAGCAGCCTCGGACGGTACAATGAGCAGTTCTTC. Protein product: CASSLGRYNEQFF.

The CDR3 sequence is CASGEGAFDSPLHF. The CDR3 DNA reads as TGTGCCAGCGGGGAAGGGGCCTTTGATTCACCCCTCCACTTT. The chain joins TRBV10-3 to TRBJ1-6; maybe TRBD1 (5 bases). Germline V gene lookup returns CDR1 ENHRY and CDR2 SYGVKD. Trimming took 10 bases from V and 8 from J, leaving 18 bases between them. The CDR3 loop spans 14 amino acids.

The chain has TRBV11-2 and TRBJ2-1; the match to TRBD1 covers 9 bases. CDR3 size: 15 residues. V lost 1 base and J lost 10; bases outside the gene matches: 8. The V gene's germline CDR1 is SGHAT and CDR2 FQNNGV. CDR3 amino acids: CASSLGGQGSKEQFF. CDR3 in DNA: TGTGCCAGCAGCTTAGGAGGACAGGGGTCTAAGGAGCAGTTCTTC.

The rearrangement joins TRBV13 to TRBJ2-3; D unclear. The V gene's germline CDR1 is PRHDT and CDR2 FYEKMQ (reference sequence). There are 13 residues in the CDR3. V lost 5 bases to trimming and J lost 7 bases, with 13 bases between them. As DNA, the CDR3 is TGTGCCAGCAGCCGAACGGGTCCAAATACGCAGTATTTT. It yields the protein CASSRTGPNTQYF.

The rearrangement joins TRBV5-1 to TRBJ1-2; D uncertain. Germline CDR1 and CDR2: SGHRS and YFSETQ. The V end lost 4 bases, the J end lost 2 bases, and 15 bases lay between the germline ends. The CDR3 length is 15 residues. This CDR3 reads CASSPIWDSNYGYTF. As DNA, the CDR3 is TGCGCCAGCAGCCCCATCTGGGATTCCAACTATGGCTACACCTTC.

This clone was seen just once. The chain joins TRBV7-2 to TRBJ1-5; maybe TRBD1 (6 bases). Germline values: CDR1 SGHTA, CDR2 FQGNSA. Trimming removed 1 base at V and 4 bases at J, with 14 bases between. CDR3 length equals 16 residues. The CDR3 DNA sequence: TGTGCCAGCAGCTTAGGATCCAGGGGAACTAATCAGCCCCAGCATTTT. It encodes CASSLGSRGTNQPQHF.

The CDR3 bases are TGTGCCAGCAGCGTAGGACAGGGGCTGAATCAGCCCCAGCATTTT. Amino acid sequence: CASSVGQGLNQPQHF. The chain joins TRBV9 to TRBJ1-5, with 8 bases lining up with TRBD1. J was trimmed by 4 bases and V by 0 bases; bases with no gene match: 3. The CDR3 is 15 amino acids. CDR1 and CDR2 from the germline V gene are SGDLS and YYNGEE.

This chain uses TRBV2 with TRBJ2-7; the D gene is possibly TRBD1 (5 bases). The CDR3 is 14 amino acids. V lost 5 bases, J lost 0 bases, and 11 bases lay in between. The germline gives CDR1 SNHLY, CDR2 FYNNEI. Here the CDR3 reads CASSYDRDSYEQYF. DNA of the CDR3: TGTGCCAGCAGTTACGACAGAGACTCCTACGAGCAGTACTTC.

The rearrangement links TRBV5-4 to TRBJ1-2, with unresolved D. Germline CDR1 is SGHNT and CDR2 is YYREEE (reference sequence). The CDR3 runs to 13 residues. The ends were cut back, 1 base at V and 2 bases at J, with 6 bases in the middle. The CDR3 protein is CASSLSDNYGYTF. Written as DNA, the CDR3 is TGTGCCAGCAGCTTGTCGGACAACTATGGCTACACCTTC.

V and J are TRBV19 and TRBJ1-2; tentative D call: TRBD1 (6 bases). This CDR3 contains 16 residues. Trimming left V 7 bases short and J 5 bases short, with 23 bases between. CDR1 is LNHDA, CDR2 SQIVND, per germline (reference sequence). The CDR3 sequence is CASNNREAGPSYGYTF. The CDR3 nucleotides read TGTGCCAGTAACAACAGGGAAGCGGGCCCTTCATATGGCTACACCTTC.

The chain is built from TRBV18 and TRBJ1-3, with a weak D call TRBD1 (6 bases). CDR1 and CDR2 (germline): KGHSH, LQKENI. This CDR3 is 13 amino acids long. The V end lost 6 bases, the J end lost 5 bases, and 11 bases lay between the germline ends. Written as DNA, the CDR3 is TGTGCCAGCTCGGAGGGACATCGAAACACCATATATTTT. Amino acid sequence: CASSEGHRNTIYF.

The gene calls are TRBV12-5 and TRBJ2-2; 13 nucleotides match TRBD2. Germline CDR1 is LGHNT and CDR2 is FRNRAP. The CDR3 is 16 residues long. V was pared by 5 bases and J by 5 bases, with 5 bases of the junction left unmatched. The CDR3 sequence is CASGRPTSGGTGELFF. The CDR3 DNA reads TGTGCTAGTGGTCGCCCGACTAGCGGGGGGACCGGGGAGCTGTTTTTT.

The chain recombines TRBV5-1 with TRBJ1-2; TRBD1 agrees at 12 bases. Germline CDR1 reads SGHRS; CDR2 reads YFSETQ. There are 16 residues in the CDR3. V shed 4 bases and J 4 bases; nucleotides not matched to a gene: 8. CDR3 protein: CASSPGQGARGYGYTF. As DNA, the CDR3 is TGCGCCAGCAGCCCGGGACAGGGGGCGCGGGGCTATGGCTACACCTTC.

CDR3: CASSLAVSSGNTIYF. Here the CDR3 DNA reads TGTGCCAGCAGCTTGGCGGTCTCCTCTGGAAACACCATATATTTT. The rearrangement uses TRBV5-5 and TRBJ1-3; D remains unclear. Germline lookup yields CDR1 SGHKS and CDR2 YYEKEE (reference sequence). The length of the CDR3 is 15 residues. Trimming stripped 0 bases from V and 0 bases from J, with 7 bases between.

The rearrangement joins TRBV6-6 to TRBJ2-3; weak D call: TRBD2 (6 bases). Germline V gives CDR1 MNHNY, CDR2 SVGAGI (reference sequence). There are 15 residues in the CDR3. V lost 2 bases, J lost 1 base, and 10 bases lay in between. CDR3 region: CASSYDGGGTDTQYF. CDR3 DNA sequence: TGTGCCAGCAGTTACGATGGCGGGGGCACAGATACGCAGTATTTT.

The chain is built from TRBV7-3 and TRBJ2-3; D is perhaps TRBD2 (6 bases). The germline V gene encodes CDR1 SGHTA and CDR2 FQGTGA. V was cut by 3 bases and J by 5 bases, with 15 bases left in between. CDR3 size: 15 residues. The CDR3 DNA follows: TGTGCCAGCAGCTTGGGCGGGGATAAAGGAGATACGCAGTATTTT. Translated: CASSLGGDKGDTQYF.

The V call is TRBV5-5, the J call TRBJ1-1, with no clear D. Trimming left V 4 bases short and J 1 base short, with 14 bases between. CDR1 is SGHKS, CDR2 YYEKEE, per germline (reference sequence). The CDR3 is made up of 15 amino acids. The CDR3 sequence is CASSTSWVANTEAFF. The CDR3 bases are TGTGCCAGCAGCACCTCGTGGGTTGCGAACACTGAAGCTTTCTTT. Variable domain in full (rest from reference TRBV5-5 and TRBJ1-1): DAGVTQSPTHLIKTRGQQVTLRCSPISGHKSVSWYQQVLGQGPQFIFQYYEKEERGRGNFPDRFSARQFPNYSSELNVNALLLGDSALYLCASSTSWVANTEAFFGQGTRLTVV.

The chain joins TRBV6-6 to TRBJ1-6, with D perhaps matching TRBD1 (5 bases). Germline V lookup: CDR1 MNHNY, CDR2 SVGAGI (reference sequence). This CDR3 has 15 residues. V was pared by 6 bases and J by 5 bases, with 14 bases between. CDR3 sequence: CASSLGTPDNSPLHF. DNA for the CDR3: TGTGCCAGCAGCCTCGGGACCCCTGATAATTCACCCCTCCACTTT.

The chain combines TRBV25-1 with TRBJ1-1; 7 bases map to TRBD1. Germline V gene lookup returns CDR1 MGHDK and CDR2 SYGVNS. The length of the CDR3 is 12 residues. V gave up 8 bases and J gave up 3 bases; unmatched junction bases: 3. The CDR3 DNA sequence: TGTGCCAGCGGGGGACAGTACACTGAAGCTTTCTTT. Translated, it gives CASGGQYTEAFF.

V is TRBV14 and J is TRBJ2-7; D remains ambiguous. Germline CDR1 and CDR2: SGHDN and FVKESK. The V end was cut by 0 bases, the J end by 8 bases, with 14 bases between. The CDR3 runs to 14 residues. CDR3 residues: CASSQDPGLPQQYF. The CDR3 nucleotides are TGTGCCAGCAGCCAAGACCCCGGCCTCCCCCAGCAGTACTTC.

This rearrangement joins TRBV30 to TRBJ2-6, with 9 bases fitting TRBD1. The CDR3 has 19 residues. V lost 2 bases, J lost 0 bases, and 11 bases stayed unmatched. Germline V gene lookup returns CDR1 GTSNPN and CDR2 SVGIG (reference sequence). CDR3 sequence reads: CAWSQTGTGPLSGANVLTF. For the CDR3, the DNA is TGTGCCTGGAGTCAAACCGGGACAGGGCCACTCTCTGGGGCCAACGTCCTGACTTTC.